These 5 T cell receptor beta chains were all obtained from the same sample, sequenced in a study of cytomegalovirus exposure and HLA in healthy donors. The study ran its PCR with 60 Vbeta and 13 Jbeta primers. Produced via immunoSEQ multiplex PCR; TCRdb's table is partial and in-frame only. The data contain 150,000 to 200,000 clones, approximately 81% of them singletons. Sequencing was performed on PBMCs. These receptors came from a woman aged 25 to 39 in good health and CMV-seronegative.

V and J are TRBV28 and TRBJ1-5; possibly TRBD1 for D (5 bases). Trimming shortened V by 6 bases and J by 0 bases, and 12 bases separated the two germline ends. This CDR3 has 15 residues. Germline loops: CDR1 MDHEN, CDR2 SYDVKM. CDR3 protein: CASRLRGSSNQPQHF. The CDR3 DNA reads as TGTGCCAGCAGACTTAGGGGATCTAGCAATCAGCCCCAGCATTTT.

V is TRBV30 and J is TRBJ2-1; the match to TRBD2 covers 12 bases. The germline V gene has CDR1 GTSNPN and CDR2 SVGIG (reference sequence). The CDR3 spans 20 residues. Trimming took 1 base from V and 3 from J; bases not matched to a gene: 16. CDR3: CAWSGSRAIGLAGNYNEQFF. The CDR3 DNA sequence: TGTGCCTGGAGTGGATCCCGGGCCATTGGACTAGCGGGAAACTACAATGAGCAGTTCTTC.

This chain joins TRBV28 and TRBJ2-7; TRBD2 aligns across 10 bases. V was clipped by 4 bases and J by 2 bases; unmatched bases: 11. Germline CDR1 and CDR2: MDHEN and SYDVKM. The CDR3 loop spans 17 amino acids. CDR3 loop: CASSSPVGLAVTYEQYF. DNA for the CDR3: TGTGCCAGCAGTTCCCCGGTCGGACTAGCGGTTACCTACGAGCAGTACTTC.

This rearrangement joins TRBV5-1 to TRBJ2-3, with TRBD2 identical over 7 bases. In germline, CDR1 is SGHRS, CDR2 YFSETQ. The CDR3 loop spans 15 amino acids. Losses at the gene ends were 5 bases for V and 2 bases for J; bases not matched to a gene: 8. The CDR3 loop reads CASSLSGTYTDTQYF. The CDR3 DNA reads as TGCGCCAGCAGTTTAAGCGGGACCTACACAGATACGCAGTATTTT.

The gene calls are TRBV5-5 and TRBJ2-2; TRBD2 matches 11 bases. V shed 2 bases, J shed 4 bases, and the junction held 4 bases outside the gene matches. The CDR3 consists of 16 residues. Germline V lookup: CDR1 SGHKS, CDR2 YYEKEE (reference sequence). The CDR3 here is CASSLGLAGPTGELFF. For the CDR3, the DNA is TGTGCCAGCAGCTTAGGACTAGCGGGTCCCACCGGGGAGCTGTTTTTT.